These 27 T cell receptor beta chains share one sample of origin, sequenced in a study of T cell responses to AZD1222 COVID-19 vaccine. The data were produced by immunoSEQ multiplex PCR, yet TCRdb's version contains in-frame clones alone and is incomplete. The table lists about 110,000 clones, about 90% of them singletons. Here the sequenced sample was peripheral blood, taken on day 0 of AZD1222 vaccination. The origin of the receptors is an adult in good health.

The V call is TRBV3-1 (or the pseudogene TRBV3-2), the J call TRBJ1-1; the D is unclear. This CDR3 has 13 amino acids. V lost 2 bases, J lost 1 base, and 5 bases lay in between. The germline V gene encodes CDR1 LGHDT and CDR2 YNNKEL (reference sequence). Here the CDR3 reads CASSQTRNTEAFF. Here the CDR3 DNA reads TGTGCCAGCAGCCAAACGCGGAACACTGAAGCTTTCTTT.

The genes are TRBV18 and TRBJ1-2; 8 positions agree with TRBD1. The V gene end was trimmed by 6 bases and the J gene end by 3 bases; junction bases not matched to a gene: 0. The CDR3 has 12 amino acids. Germline assignment: CDR1 KGHSH and CDR2 LQKENI. The CDR3 sequence: CASSTGDYGYTF. CDR3 nucleotide sequence: TGTGCCAGCTCGACAGGGGACTATGGCTACACCTTC.

The chain is built from TRBV7-2 and TRBJ1-5; a possible D gene is TRBD1 (5 bases). Germline CDR1 and CDR2: SGHTA and FQGNSA. The CDR3 has 14 residues. The ends were cut back, 6 bases at V and 4 bases at J, with 13 bases in the middle. Here the CDR3 reads CASRPGTENQPQHF. As DNA, the CDR3 is TGTGCCAGCAGGCCCGGGACGGAAAATCAGCCCCAGCATTTT.

The chain carries TRBV9 and TRBJ2-5; TRBD2 aligns across 11 bases. The trim removed 0 bases at V and 1 base at J, leaving 5 bases unmatched. This CDR3 is 17 amino acids long. CDR1 is SGDLS and CDR2 is YYNGEE in the germline V gene. CDR3 bases: TGTGCCAGCAGCGTAGGTCGGACTAGCGGGTCCCAAGAGACCCAGTACTTC. It translates to CASSVGRTSGSQETQYF.

This rearrangement joins TRBV4-3 to TRBJ2-2; no firm D call. The CDR3 runs 14 residues. Trimming pared 2 bases from V and 4 bases from J, leaving 8 bases between. Germline CDR1 reads LGHNA; CDR2 reads YSLEER. This chain's CDR3 is CASSQPSGTGELFF. In DNA form, the CDR3 reads TGCGCCAGCAGCCAACCTTCCGGCACCGGGGAGCTGTTTTTT.

The chain employs TRBV10-3 and TRBJ1-5; TRBD1 agrees at 9 bases. This CDR3 has 14 residues. Germline V gene data show CDR1 as ENHRY and CDR2 as SYGVKD. The junction had 2 bases not matched to a gene; V was cut back by 4 bases and J by 4 bases. This CDR3 reads CAISGDRANQPQHF. DNA for the CDR3: TGTGCCATCAGTGGGGACAGGGCGAATCAGCCCCAGCATTTT.

The J gene is TRBJ2-3, the V gene TRBV6-2 or TRBV6-3; weak D call: TRBD2 (5 bases). The CDR3 is 15 residues long. The V and J ends lost 1 base and 1 base respectively, with 9 bases between them. Per germline, CDR1 MNHEY and CDR2 SVGEGT. CDR3 in amino acids: CASSYLGRGTDTQYF. CDR3 DNA sequence: TGTGCCAGCAGTTACTTGGGGAGAGGCACAGATACGCAGTATTTT.

The V and J genes are TRBV6-1 and TRBJ1-4, with D tentatively TRBD1 (6 bases). The CDR3 extends over 15 amino acids. V was cut by 1 base and J by 5 bases, with 11 bases left in between. Germline values: CDR1 MNHNS, CDR2 SASEGT. DNA of the CDR3: TGTGCCAGCAGTGAAGGGACAGCGTCGAATGAAAAACTGTTTTTT. Translation: CASSEGTASNEKLFF.

The rearrangement uses TRBV19 and TRBJ2-7; 11 nucleotides agree with TRBD2. CDR3 length equals 15 residues. The junction had 6 bases not matched to a gene; V was cut back by 3 bases and J by 5 bases. Germline assignment: CDR1 LNHDA and CDR2 SQIVND (reference sequence). DNA for the CDR3: TGTGCCAGTAGTATTTTGGCTAGCGGGAGGCACGAGCAGTACTTC. This translates into CASSILASGRHEQYF.

The rearrangement links TRBV4-2 to TRBJ2-7; 9 bases are a match to TRBD2. This CDR3 spans 16 amino acids. Germline V gene data show CDR1 as LGHNA and CDR2 as YNFKEQ. After removal of 1 base from V and 1 base from J, the junction contained 5 bases not matched to a gene. This CDR3 is CASSQASAGGSYEQYF. The CDR3 DNA follows: TGTGCCAGCAGCCAAGCGTCTGCGGGAGGGTCCTACGAGCAGTACTTC.

V usage is TRBV19 and J usage is TRBJ2-6; D may be TRBD1 (5 bases). Germline V CDR1 and CDR2: LNHDA, SQIVND (reference sequence). Trimming stripped 5 bases from V and 0 bases from J, with 17 bases between. The CDR3 sequence is 18 residues long. The CDR3, as DNA: TGTGCCAGTAGTGCCCGGACAATTTTCAGCTCTGGGGCCAACGTCCTGACTTTC. Its protein product is CASSARTIFSSGANVLTF.

The chain employs TRBV5-1 and TRBJ1-1; 8 nucleotides match TRBD1. The CDR3 contains 16 residues. Germline V gives CDR1 SGHRS, CDR2 YFSETQ. The ends lost 0 bases at V and 1 base at J; junction bases unmatched: 5. The CDR3 nucleotides read TGCGCCAGCAGCTTGGGACAGGGGAAAGCGAACACTGAAGCTTTCTTT. Translating it yields CASSLGQGKANTEAFF.

This clone was seen a single time. V is TRBV5-1 and J is TRBJ2-3; TRBD2 matches 8 bases. The V gene end was trimmed by 3 bases and the J gene end by 6 bases; junction bases not matched to a gene: 9. The V gene's germline CDR1 is SGHRS and CDR2 YFSETQ. The CDR3 length is 15 residues. The CDR3 nucleotides read TGCGCCAGCAGCTCCTTAGCGGGACGGGAGGATACGCAGTATTTT. Protein: CASSSLAGREDTQYF.

The J gene is TRBJ2-7, the V gene TRBV4-1, with TRBD2 matching over 8 bases. The CDR3 sequence is 15 residues long. The trim removed 4 bases at V and 0 bases at J, leaving 5 bases unmatched. Germline CDR1 MGHRA, CDR2 YSYEKL. The DNA of the CDR3 is TGCGCCAGCAGCCCTTCTAGCGGGCCCTCCTACGAGCAGTACTTC. Amino acid sequence: CASSPSSGPSYEQYF.

The J gene is TRBJ2-7, the V gene TRBV28; 10 bases map to TRBD2. Germline-derived CDR1 and CDR2 are MDHEN and SYDVKM. The CDR3 runs to 15 residues. Trimming removed 5 bases from V and 0 bases from J; junction bases left unmatched: 4. CDR3 loop: CASSVLAGSSYEQYF. Written as DNA, the CDR3 is TGTGCCAGCAGTGTACTAGCGGGAAGCTCCTACGAGCAGTACTTC.

The V call is TRBV6-5, the J call TRBJ2-2, with a tentative D call TRBD2 (6 bases). The CDR3 contains 14 residues. Germline-derived CDR1 and CDR2 are MNHEY and SVGAGI. Deletions cut 8 bases from V and 5 bases from J, with 15 bases between. CDR3: CASSRPEGTGELFF. CDR3 bases: TGTGCCAGCTCAAGGCCGGAGGGGACCGGGGAGCTGTTTTTT.

The chain is built from TRBV7-9 and TRBJ2-4; TRBD2 matches 8 bases. CDR1 and CDR2 from the germline V gene are SEHNR and FQNEAQ (reference sequence). With 6 bases clipped from V and 5 bases from J, the junction kept 6 bases outside the gene matches. There are 14 residues in the CDR3. The CDR3, as DNA: TGTGCCAGCAGTAAACGGGAGGGGGAAAACATTCAGTACTTC. It codes for CASSKREGENIQYF.

The chain combines TRBV4-1 with TRBJ2-3; unclear D gene. Trimming left V 1 base short and J 0 bases short, with 14 bases between. This CDR3 comprises 17 residues. Germline V CDR1 and CDR2: MGHRA, YSYEKL. The CDR3 DNA follows: TGCGCCAGCAGCCAAGGGATCTTTAAGGCTAGCACAGATACGCAGTATTTT. Protein product: CASSQGIFKASTDTQYF.

The chain links TRBV3-1 (or the pseudogene TRBV3-2) to TRBJ2-1; D gene ambiguous. CDR1 and CDR2 (germline): LGHDT, YNNKEL (reference sequence). The V and J ends lost 1 base and 4 bases respectively, with 14 bases between them. The CDR3 is made up of 16 amino acids. CDR3 in DNA: TGTGCCAGCAGCCAAGTCCGAAATACACCGTACAATGAGCAGTTCTTC. Translation: CASSQVRNTPYNEQFF.

The V and J genes are TRBV13 and TRBJ1-1, with 7 nucleotides matching TRBD1. CDR3 length: 16 residues. V gave up 5 bases and J gave up 3 bases; unmatched junction bases: 12. The germline V gene encodes CDR1 PRHDT and CDR2 FYEKMQ (reference sequence). CDR3 region: CASSIRQGRSDTEAFF. CDR3 nucleotide sequence: TGTGCCAGCAGCATACGACAGGGAAGATCGGACACTGAAGCTTTCTTT.

This clone was recorded once. The chain's CDR3 is CASKEGLGGHYEQYF. The CDR3 DNA reads TGTGCCAGTAAAGAGGGTTTGGGGGGGCACTACGAGCAGTACTTC. The V call is TRBV4-2, the J call TRBJ2-7, with D perhaps TRBD2 (7 bases). The CDR3 is 15 residues long. V shed 9 bases and J shed 3 bases, with 21 bases lying between them. Germline CDR1 and CDR2: LGHNA and YNFKEQ.

This clone showed up just a few times. The chain couples TRBV5-5 to TRBJ2-7; TRBD2 might be the D (5 bases). V was pared by 5 bases and J by 1 base, with 13 bases between. Looked up from germline, CDR1 is SGHKS and CDR2 is YYEKEE (reference sequence). The CDR3 loop spans 14 amino acids. CDR3 residues: CASRAPGSSYEQYF. The CDR3 DNA sequence: TGTGCCAGCAGGGCCCCGGGGTCTTCCTACGAGCAGTACTTC.

This chain joins TRBV7-2 and TRBJ1-5; 8 positions agree with TRBD1. This CDR3 has 16 residues. Per germline, CDR1 SGHTA and CDR2 FQGNSA. The junction had 8 bases not matched to a gene; V was cut back by 2 bases and J by 5 bases. In nucleotides, the CDR3 is TGTGCCAGCAGCTTAAGGAGACAGGGGACTCATCAGCCCCAGCATTTT. Translation gives CASSLRRQGTHQPQHF.

The chain employs TRBV7-2 and TRBJ1-1, with a weak D call TRBD1 (6 bases). Trimming cost V 6 bases and J 4 bases, with 12 bases left between them. There are 13 residues in the CDR3. Germline CDR1 is SGHTA and CDR2 is FQGNSA. CDR3 DNA sequence: TGTGCCAGCAGACAACAGGGTCGCACTGAAGCTTTCTTT. Its translation is CASRQQGRTEAFF.

The chain joins TRBV19 to TRBJ1-5; no clear D gene. Germline V gene sequence: CDR1 LNHDA, CDR2 SQIVND (reference sequence). The CDR3 is 12 amino acids. Trimming took 4 bases from V and 4 from J, leaving 5 bases between them. The CDR3 spells CASSNRNQPQHF. DNA for the CDR3: TGTGCCAGTAGTAATAGGAATCAGCCCCAGCATTTT.

This CDR3 is CASGNLDTQYF. The CDR3 DNA reads as TGTGCCAGCGGAAACTTGGATACGCAGTATTTT. The genes are TRBV6-6 and TRBJ2-3; D not resolved. V dropped 8 bases and J dropped 6 bases, with 9 bases sitting between them. Germline V gives CDR1 MNHNY, CDR2 SVGAGI (reference sequence). This CDR3 spans 11 amino acids.

V gene TRBV15 combines with J gene TRBJ2-1, with 7 positions matching TRBD2. Germline lookup yields CDR1 LNHNV and CDR2 YYDKDF (reference sequence). The ends lost 3 bases at V and 10 bases at J; junction bases unmatched: 12. The CDR3 totals 15 residues. The CDR3 sequence is CATSSSGTKGYEQFF. CDR3 nucleotide sequence: TGTGCCACCAGCAGTTCCGGGACTAAAGGATACGAGCAGTTCTTC.